These 26 T cell receptor beta chains were all obtained from the same sample, sequenced in a study of cytomegalovirus exposure and HLA in healthy donors. In the PCR, 60 Vbeta and 13 Jbeta primers were used. TCRdb keeps only in-frame clones here, not all; method: immunoSEQ multiplex PCR. The sample gives about 59,000 clones, around 80% of which show up once; around 3.9% is in the top ten. Sequencing used PBMCs. The receptors stem from a woman in her thirties or forties in good health and CMV-seronegative.

The V gene is TRBV5-1, the J gene TRBJ2-1; TRBD2 matches at 12 bases. The J segment lost 5 bases and the V segment lost 6 bases, leaving 9 bases of the junction unmatched. This CDR3 is 16 amino acids long. Per the germline V gene, CDR1 is SGHRS and CDR2 is YFSETQ. CDR3 DNA: TGCGCCAGCATCTGGGGGACTAGCGGGTTTAACAATGAGCAGTTCTTC. It codes for CASIWGTSGFNNEQFF.

The chain uses TRBV19 and TRBJ2-1; 9 positions match TRBD1. Trimming cost V 4 bases and J 8 bases; bases outside gene matches: 9. The germline CDR1 and CDR2 sequences are LNHDA and SQIVND (reference sequence). The CDR3 has 15 amino acids. The CDR3 DNA follows: TGTGCCAGTAGTAACCGACAGGGGGTATGGGATGAGCAGTTCTTC. It translates to CASSNRQGVWDEQFF.

The chain recombines TRBV11-2 with TRBJ1-2; 10 bases map to TRBD1. V shed 0 bases, J shed 1 base, and the junction held 5 bases outside the gene matches. This CDR3 has 17 residues. Looked up from germline, CDR1 is SGHAT and CDR2 is FQNNGV. The CDR3 sequence is CASSLDSGTGDNYGYTF. Here the CDR3 DNA reads TGTGCCAGCAGCTTAGACTCCGGGACAGGGGATAACTATGGCTACACCTTC. Full variable domain (outside the CDR3, taken from reference TRBV11-2 and TRBJ1-2): EAGVAQSPRYKIIEKRQSVAFWCNPISGHATLYWYQQILGQGPKLLIQFQNNGVVDDSQLPKDRFSAERLKGVDSTLKIQPAKLEDSAVYLCASSLDSGTGDNYGYTFGSGTRLTVV.

This chain connects TRBV2 to TRBJ1-4, with 9 bases fitting TRBD1. With V trimmed by 8 bases and J by 7 bases, 8 bases remained unmatched. CDR3 length equals 14 residues. Germline-derived CDR1 and CDR2 are SNHLY and FYNNEI. This chain's CDR3 is CASCDRGVGEKLFF. In nucleotides, the CDR3 is TGTGCCAGCTGCGACAGGGGGGTCGGTGAAAAACTGTTTTTT.

The chain recombines TRBV4-3 with TRBJ2-3; tentatively, D is TRBD1 (6 bases). V was clipped by 0 bases and J by 8 bases, with 12 bases between them. Germline loops: CDR1 LGHNA, CDR2 YSLEER. This CDR3 region has 14 residues. CDR3 amino acids: CASSQEGQLGTQYF. The CDR3, as DNA: TGCGCCAGCAGCCAAGAAGGACAGTTAGGTACGCAGTATTTT.

This clone was seen a single time. This rearrangement joins TRBV6-1 to TRBJ2-7, with 10 positions matching TRBD2. The CDR3 consists of 16 residues. The V segment lost 1 base and the J segment 3 bases; nucleotides outside the gene matches: 6. The germline CDR1 and CDR2 sequences are MNHNS and SASEGT. CDR3 region: CASSEVASGGFYEQYF. The CDR3 DNA reads TGTGCCAGCAGTGAAGTGGCTAGCGGGGGCTTCTACGAGCAGTACTTC.

The chain carries TRBV14 and TRBJ2-7, with 7 bases that match TRBD1. Unmatched junction bases numbered 8, after V lost 2 bases and J lost 7 bases. CDR1 and CDR2 (germline): SGHDN, FVKESK. The CDR3 contains 14 residues. The CDR3 DNA is TGTGCCAGCAGCCAAAACTGGCCAGGGGGAGAGCAGTACTTC. Translation: CASSQNWPGGEQYF.

This clone was seen a few times. The chain is built from TRBV14 and TRBJ2-7; a weak D match, TRBD1 (6 bases). This CDR3 has 16 amino acids. CDR1 is SGHDN, CDR2 FVKESK, per germline. V shed 1 base and J shed 2 bases, with 15 bases lying between them. DNA of the CDR3: TGTGCCAGCAGCCAAGTTTGGCAGGGGCACCCCTACGAGCAGTACTTC. Its protein product is CASSQVWQGHPYEQYF.

The chain employs TRBV28 and TRBJ2-6; 7 bases are shared with TRBD2. The CDR3 contains 15 residues. CDR1 and CDR2 (germline): MDHEN, SYDVKM. V was pared by 3 bases and J by 4 bases, with 3 bases of the junction left unmatched. The CDR3 DNA sequence: TGTGCCAGCAGTTTGGCGGGAGCCGGGGCCAACGTCCTGACTTTC. Encoded protein: CASSLAGAGANVLTF.

This chain uses TRBV18 with TRBJ1-1; 9 nucleotides agree with TRBD1. This CDR3 has 16 residues. J was trimmed by 1 base and V by 3 bases; bases with no gene match: 6. CDR1 and CDR2 (germline): KGHSH, LQKENI. The DNA for the CDR3 is TGTGCCAGCTCACCCGGGACAGGGCTCTCGAACACTGAAGCTTTCTTT. Its protein is CASSPGTGLSNTEAFF.

This chain links TRBV7-3 with TRBJ2-4; 11 bases align to TRBD2. The germline V gene encodes CDR1 SGHTA and CDR2 FQGTGA. Losses at the gene ends were 5 bases for V and 10 bases for J; bases not matched to a gene: 16. The CDR3 is made up of 17 amino acids. CDR3 sequence (DNA): TGTGCCAGCAGCGGACATCTAGCGGGAGGCCACGGAGGGATTCAGTACTTC. Protein product: CASSGHLAGGHGGIQYF.

The V gene is TRBV28, the J gene TRBJ2-7; no clear D gene. Deletions cut 7 bases from V and 3 bases from J, with 10 bases between. The germline gives CDR1 MDHEN, CDR2 SYDVKM. This CDR3 comprises 12 residues. This CDR3 reads CASTNMIYEQYF. The CDR3 DNA reads TGTGCCAGCACCAACATGATCTACGAGCAGTACTTC.

This rearrangement joins TRBV2 to TRBJ1-5; tentative D call: TRBD1 (6 bases). Trimming shortened V by 4 bases and J by 0 bases, and 13 bases separated the two germline ends. The germline CDR1 and CDR2 sequences are SNHLY and FYNNEI. The CDR3 loop spans 16 amino acids. DNA of the CDR3: TGTGCCAGCAGTGCGGACAGACTTTATAGCAATCAGCCCCAGCATTTT. Protein: CASSADRLYSNQPQHF.

This chain uses TRBV27 with TRBJ1-5; no reliable D call. V lost 1 base and J lost 0, with 7 bases in between. This CDR3 comprises 15 residues. CDR1 MNHEY and CDR2 SMNVEV come from the germline V gene (reference sequence). As DNA, the CDR3 is TGTGCCAGCAGTTTATTTTCGGGTAGCAATCAGCCCCAGCATTTT. Protein sequence: CASSLFSGSNQPQHF.

The gene calls are TRBV27 and TRBJ2-2; TRBD1 agrees at 7 bases. Germline CDR1 is MNHEY and CDR2 is SMNVEV (reference sequence). The CDR3 is 15 amino acids. V dropped 6 bases and J dropped 2; count of bases not matched to a gene: 6. CDR3 nucleotide sequence: TGTGCCAGCAGCCCACAGGGGACAAACACCGGGGAGCTGTTTTTT. Translating gives CASSPQGTNTGELFF.

This chain uses TRBV5-4 with TRBJ2-1; TRBD2 agrees at 8 bases. Germline V gene sequence: CDR1 SGHNT, CDR2 YYREEE (reference sequence). The junction had 5 bases not matched to a gene; V was cut back by 4 bases and J by 2 bases. The CDR3 totals 15 residues. CDR3 protein: CASSETAGAYNEQFF. CDR3 in DNA: TGTGCCAGCAGCGAAACAGCGGGGGCCTACAATGAGCAGTTCTTC.

The chain recombines TRBV6-6 with TRBJ2-2; 13 nucleotides align to TRBD2. The CDR3 has 16 amino acids. Unmatched junction bases numbered 6, after V lost 6 bases and J lost 5 bases. Germline CDR1 and CDR2: MNHNY and SVGAGI (reference sequence). CDR3 protein: CASSRTSGSGTGELFF. CDR3 in DNA: TGTGCCAGCAGCAGGACTAGCGGGAGTGGAACCGGGGAGCTGTTTTTT.

The chain employs TRBV9 and TRBJ2-1; 7 bases fit TRBD2. Germline values: CDR1 SGDLS, CDR2 YYNGEE. The CDR3 is made up of 14 amino acids. The junction had 9 bases not matched to a gene; V was cut back by 4 bases and J by 8 bases. CDR3: CASSPPGGGYEQFF. DNA for the CDR3: TGTGCCAGCAGCCCCCCTGGGGGGGGATATGAGCAGTTCTTC.

V is TRBV27 and J is TRBJ1-5; D ambiguous. CDR1 and CDR2 from the germline V gene are MNHEY and SMNVEV (reference sequence). This CDR3 spans 13 amino acids. V was trimmed by 1 base and J by 6 bases, leaving 7 bases between them. The CDR3 region has the DNA TGTGCCAGCAGTTTATATGAGTTTCAGCCCCAGCATTTT. The encoded protein is CASSLYEFQPQHF.

The CDR3 DNA is TGTGCCAGCAGCGCCTCTTTGGGCGTTAAACTGTTTTTT. Its protein product is CASSASLGVKLFF. The chain couples TRBV7-6 to TRBJ1-4; D call uncertain. Germline loops: CDR1 SGHVS, CDR2 FNYEAQ. Between the trimmed V and J ends, which lost 5 bases and 11 bases, there was a span of 15 bases. This CDR3 contains 13 residues.

The J gene is TRBJ1-3, the V gene TRBV18, with D possibly being TRBD1 (6 bases). Trimming stripped 3 bases from V and 0 bases from J, with 15 bases between. The CDR3 is 17 amino acids. CDR1 is KGHSH, CDR2 LQKENI, per germline. The CDR3 DNA reads TGTGCCAGCTCACCCTCGCTTGGGGGCGACTCTGGAAACACCATATATTTT. Its translation: CASSPSLGGDSGNTIYF.

This rearrangement joins TRBV5-1 to TRBJ1-1; D is perhaps TRBD1 (5 bases). V was trimmed by 2 bases and J by 4 bases, leaving 12 bases between them. CDR3 length equals 14 residues. Germline assignment: CDR1 SGHRS and CDR2 YFSETQ. CDR3 DNA sequence: TGCGCCAGCAGCTTTTTGGCAGGGTCCACTGAAGCTTTCTTT. This encodes CASSFLAGSTEAFF. Together with reference TRBV5-1 and TRBJ1-1, the CDR3 gives the full variable domain: KAGVTQTPRYLIKTRGQQVTLSCSPISGHRSVSWYQQTPGQGLQFLFEYFSETQRNKGNFPGRFSGRQFSNSRSEMNVSTLELGDSALYLCASSFLAGSTEAFFGQGTRLTVV.

The gene calls are TRBV4-1 and TRBJ2-7; the D is unclear. V lost 0 bases to trimming and J lost 0 bases, with 9 bases between them. CDR3 size: 15 residues. CDR1 is MGHRA, CDR2 YSYEKL, per germline. DNA for the CDR3: TGCGCCAGCAGCCAAGATAACTTGAGCTCCTACGAGCAGTACTTC. Amino acids: CASSQDNLSSYEQYF.

This chain joins TRBV19 and TRBJ2-4, with 8 positions matching TRBD1. This CDR3 is built from 13 residues. Germline V gives CDR1 LNHDA, CDR2 SQIVND (reference sequence). V was pared by 5 bases and J by 6 bases, with 3 bases of the junction left unmatched. CDR3 sequence reads: CASSGQGANIQYF. The CDR3 DNA sequence: TGTGCCAGTAGTGGGCAGGGGGCAAACATTCAGTACTTC.

The chain couples TRBV5-5 to TRBJ2-7; 9 bases agree with TRBD1. This CDR3 has 18 amino acids. With 4 bases clipped from V and 4 bases from J, the junction kept 18 bases outside the gene matches. Looked up from germline, CDR1 is SGHKS and CDR2 is YYEKEE (reference sequence). The CDR3 reads CASSPRNPTGGNTYEQYF. CDR3 nucleotides: TGTGCCAGCAGCCCACGAAACCCAACAGGGGGCAACACGTACGAGCAGTACTTC.

V gene TRBV7-9 combines with J gene TRBJ2-2, with TRBD1 matching over 8 bases. V lost 6 bases to trimming and J lost 6 bases; unmatched junction nucleotides: 3. CDR1 is SEHNR and CDR2 is FQNEAQ in the germline V gene (reference sequence). This CDR3 contains 13 residues. CDR3 loop: CASSQDRAGELFF. The CDR3 DNA reads TGTGCCAGCAGTCAGGACAGGGCCGGGGAGCTGTTTTTT.